A single T cell receptor beta chain is shown here with its context. Its antigen remains unknown. The CDR3 runs to 13 residues. The germline V gene encodes CDR1 MNHEY and CDR2 SVGEGT. The V gene lost 9 bases and the J gene lost 1 base, with 12 bases spanning the gap. The TCRbeta library was prepared with unique molecular identifiers. TCRdb re-derived calls from the PCR reads in MiXCR, one entry per CDR3 protein. The data show 90,000 to 100,000 distinct CDR3 sequences, with 23% seen just once and about a fifth held by the top ten. This record belongs to a study of T-cell reconstitution after alpha-beta-depleted transplantation in children. Study conclusions and caveats: Several patients had high TCRbeta diversity at day 60; it came from surviving recipient T cells and thymic progenitors. T-cell counts and diversity at one year following transplant were attributed mainly to newly produced T cells.

Sequencing was performed on PBMCs, taken before TCRalphabeta/CD19-depleted stem cell transplant. The TCR comes from a boy aged 2 to 9 with acute lymphoblastic leukemia, due to receive a stem cell transplant. V and J are TRBV6-2 or TRBV6-3 and TRBJ1-1; unclear D gene. CDR3 coding DNA: TGTGCCAGTCTCACAGTGACGAACACTGAAGCTTTCTTT. Residues: CASLTVTNTEAFF.